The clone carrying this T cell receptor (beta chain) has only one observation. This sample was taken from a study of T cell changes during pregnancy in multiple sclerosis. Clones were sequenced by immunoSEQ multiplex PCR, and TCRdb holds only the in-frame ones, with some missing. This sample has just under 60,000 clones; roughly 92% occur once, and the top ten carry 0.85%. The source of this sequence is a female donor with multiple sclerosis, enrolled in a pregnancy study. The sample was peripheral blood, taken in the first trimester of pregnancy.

CDR3 nucleotide sequence: TGTGCCATCAGACAGGGGGTCACCGGGGAGCTGTTTTTT. It is translated as CAIRQGVTGELFF. This chain connects TRBV10-3 to TRBJ2-2; 8 nucleotides agree with TRBD1. With V trimmed by 6 bases and J by 4 bases, 1 base remained unmatched. The germline CDR1 and CDR2 sequences are ENHRY and SYGVKD. The CDR3 extends over 13 amino acids.